A single sample is the source of the 7 T cell receptor beta chains below, sequenced in a study of T cell changes during pregnancy in multiple sclerosis. The repertoire was sequenced with immunoSEQ multiplex PCR; TCRdb's copy has only in-frame clones and lacks some. In the table there are some 40,000 clones, about 94% of which are singletons. The specimen comprised CD4+ T cells from peripheral blood mononuclear cells, sampled in the second trimester of pregnancy. These TCRs come from a female donor with multiple sclerosis, enrolled in a pregnancy study.

In DNA form, the CDR3 reads TGTGCCAGCAGTGAAAGGTCAGGGGGCCTCTATGGCTACACCTTC. It codes for CASSERSGGLYGYTF. The V gene is TRBV6-1, the J gene TRBJ1-2; TRBD1 matches at 8 bases. The CDR3 has 15 residues. Trimming at V came to 2 bases and at J to 4 bases, leaving 6 bases not matched to a gene. CDR1 and CDR2 (germline): MNHNS, SASEGT.

The J gene is TRBJ1-1, the V gene TRBV7-3; D gene unclear. This CDR3 is built from 16 residues. Trimming left V 3 bases short and J 1 base short, with 15 bases between. Germline values: CDR1 SGHTA, CDR2 FQGTGA. The CDR3 protein is CASSFDSVTANTEAFF. As DNA, the CDR3 is TGTGCCAGCAGCTTCGATTCCGTAACAGCGAACACTGAAGCTTTCTTT.

V gene TRBV18 combines with J gene TRBJ1-1; D possibly corresponds to TRBD1 (5 bases). Germline V CDR1 and CDR2: KGHSH, LQKENI. The V end lost 0 bases, the J end lost 6 bases, and 14 bases lay between the germline ends. CDR3 length: 15 amino acids. The CDR3 is CASSPPAGKTAEAFF. The CDR3 DNA sequence: TGTGCCAGCTCACCACCGGCAGGGAAGACGGCTGAAGCTTTCTTT.

This sequence joins TRBV4-2 and TRBJ2-2; 9 bases match TRBD2. Germline assignment: CDR1 LGHNA and CDR2 YNFKEQ. This CDR3 region has 16 residues. The trim removed 4 bases at V and 7 bases at J, leaving 10 bases unmatched. The CDR3 loop reads CASSPWTSADRGELFF. CDR3 DNA sequence: TGTGCCAGCAGCCCTTGGACTAGCGCGGACCGCGGGGAGCTGTTTTTT.

The count of this clone is one. At one of its ends the junction is not consistent with the germline gene, which may arise from a read error. Other DNA sequences of this sample code for an identical CDR3. The chain combines TRBV5-1 with TRBJ1-5, with D maybe TRBD1 (6 bases). CDR3 length: 14 amino acids. Germline V gives CDR1 SGHRS, CDR2 YFSETQ. This chain's CDR3 is CASSLTGNNQPQHF. The CDR3 DNA follows: TGCGCCAGCAGCTTGACAGGGAATAATCAACCCCAGCATTTT.

J is TRBJ2-2 and V is TRBV30; D remains ambiguous. Trimming took off 0 bases at V and 1 base at J, with 9 bases between the two ends. This CDR3 comprises 15 residues. The V gene's germline CDR1 is GTSNPN and CDR2 SVGIG (reference sequence). CDR3 sequence: CAWSVSSGNTGELFF. DNA of the CDR3: TGTGCCTGGAGTGTGAGTAGTGGGAACACCGGGGAGCTGTTTTTT.

The CDR3 DNA follows: TGCGCCAGCAGCCAAGACGTTGGGACAGCCAGAGCTTTCTTT. This translates into CASSQDVGTARAFF. This chain uses TRBV4-3 with TRBJ1-1, with 7 bases lining up with TRBD1. CDR1 and CDR2 (germline): LGHNA, YSLEER. The junction had 8 bases not matched to a gene; V was cut back by 0 bases and J by 10 bases. This CDR3 spans 14 amino acids.